Listed below are T cell receptor beta chains from one sample, sequenced in a study of response to subunit inactivated influenza vaccine. Via MiXCR, TCRdb re-called the RT-PCR reads, giving one row per CDR3 protein. The sample has over 450,000 distinct CDR3 sequences, 10% to 15% seen once. This sample comprised PBMCs from blood, obtained 45 days after vaccination. These receptors came from a man aged 50 or older who received an inactivated influenza vaccine. The CDR3 runs from the conserved cysteine through the conserved F or W. D genes are given only for firm matches. Not every row has a clone size; where given, it reads once, few, many or a size class.

v_gene	j_gene	abundance	d_gene	CDR3nt	CDR3aa
TRBV18	TRBJ2-3	few	NA	TGTGCCAGCTCACCACCTGGGACACTAAGCACAGATACGCAGTATTTT	CASSPPGTLSTDTQYF
TRBV20-1	TRBJ1-3	few	NA	TGCAGTGCTACCGGCGGGGGGTCTGGAAACACCATATATTTT	CSATGGGSGNTIYF
TRBV5-5	TRBJ2-4	many	NA	TGTGCCAGCAGCTCCGTGGCGGCCAAAAACATTCAGTACTTC	CASSSVAAKNIQYF
TRBV2	TRBJ2-7	many	NA	TGTGCCAGCAGGGGGGGCGACGGGGAGTACTTC	CASRGGDGEYF
TRBV7-9	TRBJ2-7	NA	NA	TGTGCCAGCAGCTTAGTAGCAACCGAGCAGTACTTC	CASSLVATEQYF
TRBV6-5	TRBJ2-6	NA	NA	TGTGCCAGCAGTTACGGAGCTTCCCTCCTTTATTTTGGGGCCAACGTCCTGACTTTC	CASSYGASLLYFGANVLTF
TRBV20-1	TRBJ2-3	NA	NA	TGCAGTGCTAGCCGTCCAGGTGGCGCAGATACGCAGTATTTT	CSASRPGGADTQYF
TRBV5-5	TRBJ1-1	NA	NA	TGTGCCAGCCGCATATACTCGAACACTGAAGCTTTCTTT	CASRIYSNTEAFF
TRBV29-1	TRBJ2-5	few	NA	TGCAGCGTTGAGACCGGGGGCAGGGAGACCCAGTACTTC	CSVETGGRETQYF
TRBV5-1	TRBJ2-1	NA	TRBD2	TGCGCCAGCAAGAAAGGAGCGGGGGGACTTGCGAATGAGCAGTTCTTC	CASKKGAGGLANEQFF
TRBV12-3/TRBV12-4	TRBJ2-7	NA	NA	TGTGCCAGCGGAACCGGACAGTACGAGCAGTACTTC	CASGTGQYEQYF
TRBV6-2/TRBV6-3	TRBJ2-1	NA	TRBD1	TGTGCCACCACCGACGACAGGGGAGGATATGAGCAGTTCTTC	CATTDDRGGYEQFF
TRBV20-1	TRBJ2-1	few	NA	TGCAGTGGGTCGGGCCGTCTCAATGAGCAGTTCTTC	CSGSGRLNEQFF
TRBV10-3	TRBJ2-3	NA	NA	TGTGCCATCAGAAACGGGGCAGATACGCAGTATTTT	CAIRNGADTQYF
TRBV6-4	TRBJ2-7	NA	TRBD1	TGTGCCAGCAGACCTTGGACAGGAACGAGCTCCTACGAGCAGTACTTC	CASRPWTGTSSYEQYF
TRBV7-9	TRBJ2-3	few	NA	TGTGCCAGCAGCTCGACGGGAGCTAGCACAGATACGCAGTATTTT	CASSSTGASTDTQYF
TRBV19	TRBJ1-2	few	TRBD1	TGTGCCAGTGAGATCCGGGACAGAGGTTATAACTATGGCTACACCTTC	CASEIRDRGYNYGYTF
TRBV29-1	TRBJ2-3	many	NA	TGCAGCGTTGAACCTTTGACAGGACAAGGGGATACGCAGTATTTT	CSVEPLTGQGDTQYF
TRBV5-1	TRBJ2-3	NA	TRBD2	TGCGCCAGCGAAGCGGGGCCCCGCACAGATACGCAGTATTTT	CASEAGPRTDTQYF